These 24 T cell receptor beta chains were all obtained from the same sample, sequenced in a study of CD8 T cells in Susac syndrome. Reverse transcription of roughly 0.5 to 1 ug RNA was performed with random hexamers. TCRdb used MiXCR to reprocess the immunoSEQ multiplex PCR reads, holding one entry per CDR3 protein. The table includes some 450,000 distinct CDR3 sequences, approximately 85% detected once. Sequenced sample: CD8+ T cells from PBMCs. Receptors originate from a human donor with multiple sclerosis.

The chain joins TRBV29-1 to TRBJ2-3; TRBD1 agrees at 11 bases. With V trimmed by 1 base and J by 4 bases, 4 bases remained unmatched. Germline loops: CDR1 SQVTM, CDR2 ANQGSEA. The CDR3 length is 15 residues. The CDR3 bases are TGCAGCGTTGAAGGGACAGGGGGCATTTCAGATACGCAGTATTTT. Translating it yields CSVEGTGGISDTQYF.

This clonotype was counted a single time. The chain uses TRBV6-1 and TRBJ1-1; perhaps TRBD1 as D (6 bases). The CDR3 spans 12 residues. V lost 6 bases, J lost 8 bases, and 13 bases lay in between. Germline loops: CDR1 MNHNS, CDR2 SASEGT. The DNA of the CDR3 is TGTGCCAGCAGGGCCCAGGGGATAGAAGCTTTCTTT. It translates to CASRAQGIEAFF.

The chain has TRBV2 and TRBJ2-3; D is ambiguous. Trimming took 4 bases from V and 6 from J, leaving 17 bases between them. Germline V gives CDR1 SNHLY, CDR2 FYNNEI. This CDR3 has 15 residues. CDR3 sequence (DNA): TGTGCCAGCAGTGGGATCCCCCGGGCATCGGATACGCAGTATTTT. This gives the protein CASSGIPRASDTQYF. The full variable domain, completed using reference TRBV2 and TRBJ2-3, is EPEVTQTPSHQVTQMGQEVILRCVPISNHLYFYWYRQILGQKVEFLVSFYNNEISEKSEIFDDQFSVERPDGSNFTLKIRSTKLEDSAMYFCASSGIPRASDTQYFGPGTRLTVL.

This sequence joins TRBV3-1 and TRBJ2-4; the D call may be TRBD1 or TRBD2 (5 bases each). The CDR3 consists of 11 residues. The V gene's germline CDR1 is LGHDT and CDR2 YNNKEL (reference sequence). The V end was cut by 4 bases, the J end by 12 bases, with 10 bases between. The CDR3 DNA reads as TGTGCCAGCAGCCGGGGGTCCTCTCAGTACTTC. Residues: CASSRGSSQYF. The full variable domain, with the rest looked up from reference TRBV3-1 and TRBJ2-4, is DTAVSQTPKYLVTQMGNDKSIKCEQNLGHDTMYWYKQDSKKFLKIMFSYNNKELIINETVPNRFSPKSPDKAHLNLHINSLELGDSAVYFCASSRGSSQYFGAGTRLSVL.

The V call is TRBV30, the J call TRBJ1-2, with D maybe TRBD1 (6 bases). The V and J ends lost 3 bases and 8 bases respectively, with 13 bases between them. CDR1 is GTSNPN, CDR2 SVGIG, per germline (reference sequence). The CDR3 consists of 12 residues. The CDR3 DNA reads as TGTGCCTGGAGCAGGGGCTCGGAGGGCTACACCTTC. This encodes CAWSRGSEGYTF. The full variable domain, completed using reference TRBV30 and TRBJ1-2, is SQTIHQWPATLVQPVGSPLSLECTVEGTSNPNLYWYRQAAGRGLQLLFYSVGIGQISSEVPQNLSASRPQDRQFILSSKKLLLSDSGFYLCAWSRGSEGYTFGSGTRLTVV.

The J gene is TRBJ2-5, the V gene TRBV20-1; 13 nucleotides match TRBD2. The CDR3 is 15 residues long. V was pared by 6 bases and J by 5 bases, with 9 bases of the junction left unmatched. CDR1 is DFQATT and CDR2 is SNEGSKA in the germline V gene (reference sequence). DNA of the CDR3: TGCAGTGCCGTAGGACTAGCGGGAGAGAAGGAGACCCAGTACTTC. Amino acid sequence: CSAVGLAGEKETQYF.

V gene TRBV18 combines with J gene TRBJ2-5; D is undetermined. There are 15 residues in the CDR3. V was pared by 4 bases and J by 5 bases, with 17 bases between. Germline CDR1 is KGHSH and CDR2 is LQKENI. CDR3 protein: CASSQYSIPDETQYF. CDR3 nucleotide sequence: TGTGCCAGCTCACAATACTCCATCCCGGATGAGACCCAGTACTTC.

This sequence joins TRBV30 and TRBJ1-4, with no clear D. The germline CDR1 and CDR2 sequences are GTSNPN and SVGIG (reference sequence). This CDR3 contains 14 residues. V lost 2 bases and J lost 0, with 7 bases in between. The CDR3 loop reads CAWSSGATNEKLFF. CDR3 in DNA: TGTGCCTGGAGTTCCGGGGCAACTAATGAAAAACTGTTTTTT.

The rearrangement links TRBV5-3 to TRBJ2-7; TRBD2 aligns across 14 bases. TRBV5-3 carries the ORF label, with uncertain function. This CDR3 is built from 15 residues. V lost 3 bases and J lost 3; bases outside the gene matches: 2. The CDR3 sequence is CARSSGTSGSYEQYF. Written as DNA, the CDR3 is TGTGCCAGAAGCTCTGGGACTAGCGGGAGCTACGAGCAGTACTTC.

The chain combines TRBV7-9 with TRBJ1-2; no firm D call. Between the trimmed V and J ends, which lost 2 bases and 2 bases, there was a span of 12 bases. The CDR3 loop spans 15 amino acids. Germline V gene data show CDR1 as SEHNR and CDR2 as FQNEAQ (reference sequence). CDR3 sequence: CASSLWEESNYGYTF. DNA of the CDR3: TGTGCCAGCAGCTTATGGGAGGAATCGAACTATGGCTACACCTTC.

The V call is TRBV27, the J call TRBJ1-2; no clear D gene. The length of the CDR3 is 16 residues. V lost 6 bases and J 0 bases, leaving 17 bases between the germline ends. The germline CDR1 and CDR2 sequences are MNHEY and SMNVEV (reference sequence). For the CDR3, the DNA is TGTGCCAGCAGCGGTTCGGAGGACGTAACTAACTATGGCTACACCTTC. Encoded protein: CASSGSEDVTNYGYTF.

The chain recombines TRBV27 with TRBJ2-1, with D uncertain. With 3 bases removed from V and 8 bases from J, the gap between germline ends came to 14 bases. CDR1 and CDR2 (germline): MNHEY, SMNVEV (reference sequence). CDR3 size: 14 residues. The CDR3 protein is CASSLGYGVDEQFF. The DNA for the CDR3 is TGTGCCAGCAGTTTGGGGTATGGGGTCGATGAGCAGTTCTTC.

This chain connects TRBV4-1 to TRBJ1-1, with 7 bases lining up with TRBD1. The ends lost 2 bases at V and 0 bases at J; junction bases unmatched: 3. The CDR3 has 15 residues. Germline CDR1 and CDR2: MGHRA and YSYEKL. Here the CDR3 reads CASSQRQGVNTEAFF. Written as DNA, the CDR3 is TGCGCCAGCAGCCAACGACAGGGAGTGAACACTGAAGCTTTCTTT.

The chain carries TRBV7-2 and TRBJ1-2; 9 nucleotides agree with TRBD1. The germline V gene encodes CDR1 SGHTA and CDR2 FQGNSA. The length of the CDR3 is 15 residues. V shed 1 base, J shed 2 bases, and the junction held 2 bases outside the gene matches. The CDR3 region has the DNA TGTGCCAGCAGCTTAGAAGGACAGGGGAACTATGGCTACACCTTC. Its translation: CASSLEGQGNYGYTF.

The CDR3 loop is CASSLAPPAEAFF. The CDR3 DNA is TGTGCCAGCAGCTTAGCTCCTCCGGCTGAAGCTTTCTTT. The J gene is TRBJ1-1, the V gene TRBV7-9; D unclear. This CDR3 is 13 amino acids long. Between the trimmed V and J ends, which lost 0 bases and 6 bases, there was a span of 8 bases. From germline, CDR1 is SEHNR and CDR2 FQNEAQ (reference sequence).

The chain has TRBV4-1 and TRBJ1-6; weak D call: TRBD1 (5 bases). Trimming removed 0 bases at V and 8 bases at J, with 11 bases between. The CDR3 loop spans 15 amino acids. Germline-derived CDR1 and CDR2 are MGHRA and YSYEKL. The CDR3 spells CASSQDPQGDSPLHF. In DNA form, the CDR3 reads TGCGCCAGCAGCCAAGATCCCCAGGGCGATTCACCCCTCCACTTT.

This rearrangement joins TRBV27 to TRBJ2-1; D is undetermined. The CDR3 sequence is 13 residues long. CDR1 MNHEY and CDR2 SMNVEV come from the germline V gene (reference sequence). V gave up 3 bases and J gave up 5 bases, with 8 bases separating them. CDR3 nucleotides: TGTGCCAGCAGTTTGCGCAGCCACAATGAGCAGTTCTTC. Translation: CASSLRSHNEQFF.

The J gene is TRBJ1-5, the V gene TRBV27; TRBD1 might be the D (6 bases). CDR3 size: 14 residues. Germline-derived CDR1 and CDR2 are MNHEY and SMNVEV (reference sequence). V lost 3 bases to trimming and J lost 7 bases, with 13 bases between them. CDR3 sequence: CASSFEGGGQPQHF. The CDR3 region has the DNA TGTGCCAGCAGTTTTGAGGGGGGAGGGCAGCCCCAGCATTTT.

The chain combines TRBV2 with TRBJ2-3, with TRBD2 as a possible D gene (5 bases). Trimming shortened V by 8 bases and J by 2 bases, and 11 bases separated the two germline ends. This CDR3 comprises 13 residues. Per the germline V gene, CDR1 is SNHLY and CDR2 is FYNNEI. CDR3 in amino acids: CASQPGITDTQYF. In nucleotides, the CDR3 is TGTGCCAGCCAACCCGGGATCACAGATACGCAGTATTTT.

The chain links TRBV29-1 to TRBJ2-6; D is undetermined. The CDR3 extends over 13 amino acids. Germline V CDR1 and CDR2: SQVTM, ANQGSEA. V was trimmed by 4 bases and J by 0 bases, leaving 4 bases between them. The CDR3 is CSVASSGANVLTF. The CDR3 DNA is TGCAGCGTTGCCAGCTCTGGGGCCAACGTCCTGACTTTC. Using reference TRBV29-1 and TRBJ2-6 for the parts outside the CDR3, the full variable domain is SAVISQKPSRDICQRGTSLTIQCQVDSQVTMMFWYRQQPGQSLTLIATANQGSEATYESGFVIDKFPISRPNLTFSTLTVSNMSPEDSSIYLCSVASSGANVLTFGAGSRLTVL.

A word on this clonotype: It is unclear where the CDR3 begins or ends on the DNA, so no DNA is shown, and the CDR3 is as TCRdb lists it. The chain's CDR3 is CASSSSTSGSYEQYF. V usage is TRBV12-3 or TRBV12-4 and J usage is TRBJ2-7; TRBD2, the table's D call, was not compared with the DNA. The CDR3 is made up of 15 amino acids, end residues included.

The J gene is TRBJ1-2, the V gene TRBV6-5, with TRBD1 as a possible D gene (6 bases). CDR3 length equals 16 residues. CDR1 is MNHEY, CDR2 SVGAGI, per germline. Trimming removed 1 base at V and 1 base at J, with 13 bases between. CDR3 sequence: CASSYYGGRGNYGYTF. CDR3 DNA: TGTGCCAGCAGTTACTATGGGGGCAGGGGTAACTATGGCTACACCTTC.

The rearrangement joins TRBV18 to TRBJ2-7, with 7 positions matching TRBD1. CDR3 size: 13 residues. V shed 6 bases, J shed 3 bases, and the junction held 5 bases outside the gene matches. Germline CDR1 and CDR2: KGHSH and LQKENI. The DNA for the CDR3 is TGTGCCAGCTCCCCGACAGGGATCTACGAGCAGTACTTC. Amino acid sequence: CASSPTGIYEQYF.

The chain has TRBV27 and TRBJ2-3; TRBD2 is a possible D gene (5 bases). This CDR3 comprises 13 residues. Germline CDR1 is MNHEY and CDR2 is SMNVEV (reference sequence). V lost 3 bases to trimming and J lost 4 bases, with 8 bases between them. CDR3 bases: TGTGCCAGCAGTTTCGGAGGATCAGATACGCAGTATTTT. Its translation: CASSFGGSDTQYF.